Listed below are T cell receptor beta chains from one sample, sequenced in a study of T cell repertoires in cytomegalovirus infection. Each CDR3 protein gets one entry after TCRdb re-called the reads with MiXCR. The sample has 500,000 to 600,000 distinct CDR3 sequences, 16% seen once. Sequencing was performed on CD8+ T cells from PBMCs. Receptors originate from a human donor in good health (CMV status not recorded). Some clones in this sample may be carry-over from other donors' samples. Each CDR3 is given with its conserved first and last residue. Each record gives: CDR3 protein, CDR3 DNA, V gene, J gene, clone size, D gene, CDR3 length. D genes are given only for firm matches. For some rows the clone size is stated as once, few or many, or as a class when expanded; others skip it.

CASSLVLAGATDTQYF,TGTGCCAGCAGCTTAGTTCTAGCGGGGGCCACAGATACGCAGTATTTT,TRBV11-2,TRBJ2-3,many,TRBD2,16
CASSWDTPGDFQYF,TGTGCCAGCAGCTGGGACACCCCTGGCGACTTTCAGTACTTC,TRBV7-8,TRBJ2-7,.,.,14
CSVRPSGQNTEAFF,TGCAGCGTCCGCCCGTCAGGCCAGAACACTGAAGCTTTCTTT,TRBV29-1,TRBJ1-1,.,.,14
CASSVDRGYYGYTF,TGTGCCAGCAGTGTCGACAGGGGATACTATGGCTACACCTTC,TRBV27,TRBJ1-2,few,TRBD1,14
CASSTSGTGTYEQYF,TGTGCCAGCAGCACTTCCGGGACAGGAACCTACGAGCAGTACTTC,TRBV12-3/TRBV12-4,TRBJ2-7,many,TRBD1,15
CASSVGSGPTEAFF,TGTGCCAGCAGCGTAGGTTCAGGGCCCACTGAAGCTTTCTTT,TRBV9,TRBJ1-1,few,.,14
CASSLGGAANEKLFF,TGTGCCAGCAGCTTGGGGGGGGCTGCTAATGAAAAACTGTTTTTT,TRBV5-6,TRBJ1-4,many,.,15
CASSRTGEDSPLHF,TGTGCCAGCAGCCGGACAGGAGAGGATTCACCCCTCCACTTT,TRBV6-5,TRBJ1-6,.,TRBD1,14
CATGTTGRSYNEQFF,TGTGCCACCGGCACGACAGGGCGCTCCTACAATGAGCAGTTCTTC,TRBV24-1,TRBJ2-1,.,TRBD1,15
CAFSVELGTGELFF,TGTGCCTTCTCCGTCGAGCTCGGAACCGGGGAGCTGTTTTTT,TRBV30,TRBJ2-2,.,.,14
CASSLSGTGMGGYTF,TGTGCCAGCAGTTTATCGGGGACGGGTATGGGTGGCTACACCTTC,TRBV27,TRBJ1-2,.,.,15
CSASYSRIRVGETQYF,TGCAGTGCTAGCTATTCAAGAATAAGGGTGGGAGAGACCCAGTACTTC,TRBV20-1,TRBJ2-5,few,.,16
CASSQEQGWTVNTEAFF,TGTGCCAGCAGCCAAGAGCAGGGTTGGACAGTGAACACTGAAGCTTTCTTT,TRBV3-1,TRBJ1-1,.,.,17
CASSLGLAGVEQYF,TGTGCCAGCAGCCTTGGACTAGCGGGAGTCGAGCAGTACTTC,TRBV7-2,TRBJ2-7,many,TRBD2,14
CASSLGHRTARLVGEKLFF,TGTGCCAGCAGCTTGGGGCATAGGACAGCCCGACTAGTAGGGGAAAAACTGTTTTTT,TRBV7-3,TRBJ1-4,many,.,19
CASSKGLAGNTGELFF,TGTGCCAGCAGTAAAGGACTAGCGGGAAACACCGGGGAGCTGTTTTTT,TRBV27,TRBJ2-2,many,TRBD2,16
CASPGGRGDSPYNEQFF,TGTGCCAGCCCTGGAGGAAGAGGAGACTCTCCCTACAATGAGCAGTTCTTC,TRBV5-4,TRBJ2-1,.,.,17
CASNLGQGANEQYF,TGTGCCAGCAACCTTGGACAGGGGGCCAACGAGCAGTACTTC,TRBV12-3/TRBV12-4,TRBJ2-7,many,TRBD1,14
CAISDDTNEQFF,TGTGCCATCAGTGATGACACGAATGAGCAGTTCTTC,TRBV10-3,TRBJ2-1,few,.,12
CASSLGRGEAFF,TGTGCCAGCAGCTTAGGTCGGGGGGAAGCTTTCTTT,TRBV7-6,TRBJ1-1,many,.,12
CASSPRMPTSLNEQFF,TGTGCCAGCTCACCACGCATGCCGACTAGCCTCAATGAGCAGTTCTTC,TRBV18,TRBJ2-1,.,TRBD2,16
CASSAGGDGYTF,TGTGCCAGCAGCGCAGGGGGGGACGGCTACACCTTC,TRBV5-6,TRBJ1-2,.,TRBD1,12
CASTSSFYNEQFF,TGTGCCAGCACCTCTTCCTTCTACAATGAGCAGTTCTTC,TRBV28,TRBJ2-1,few,.,13